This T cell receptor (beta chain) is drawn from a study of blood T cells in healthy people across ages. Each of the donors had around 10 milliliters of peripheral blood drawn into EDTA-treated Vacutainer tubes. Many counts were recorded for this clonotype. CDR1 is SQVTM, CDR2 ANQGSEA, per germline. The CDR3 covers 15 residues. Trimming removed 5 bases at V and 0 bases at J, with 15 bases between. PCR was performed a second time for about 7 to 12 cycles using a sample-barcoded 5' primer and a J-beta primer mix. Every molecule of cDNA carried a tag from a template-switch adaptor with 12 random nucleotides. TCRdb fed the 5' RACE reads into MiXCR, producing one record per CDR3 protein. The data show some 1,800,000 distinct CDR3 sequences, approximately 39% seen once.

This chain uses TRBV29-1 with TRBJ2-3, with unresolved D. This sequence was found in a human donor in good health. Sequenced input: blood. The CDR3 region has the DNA TGCAGCGTTTCCCGTACGAGACCTAGCACAGATACGCAGTATTTT. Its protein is CSVSRTRPSTDTQYF.